These T cell receptor beta chains were read from a single sample in a study of blood T cell repertoires in COVID-19. Sequenced by immunoSEQ multiplex PCR; TCRdb stores in-frame clones only, minus some. Of approximately 200,000 clones in the sample, around 87% are singletons; the top ten hold about 7%. Sequencing was carried out using PBMCs or T cells enriched from blood (not recorded which). These receptors were collected from a young man in a cohort exposed to, infected with or recovered from COVID-19 (not recorded which). CDR3s include the opening cysteine and the closing phenylalanine or tryptophan. D genes are given only for firm matches. Part of the rows lack a size; the others show once, few, many or a class for expanded clones.

D gene: TRBD2; clone size: .; V gene: TRBV7-9; J gene: TRBJ2-5; CDR3 protein: CASSLSAGGSQETQYF; CDR3 DNA: TGTGCCAGCAGCTTGTCAGCGGGAGGATCCCAAGAGACCCAGTACTTC
D gene: .; clone size: .; V gene: TRBV7-9; J gene: TRBJ2-7; CDR3 protein: CASSFSRGNYEQYF; CDR3 DNA: TGTGCCAGCAGCTTTTCCAGGGGAAACTACGAGCAGTACTTC
D gene: .; clone size: .; V gene: TRBV28; J gene: TRBJ2-3; CDR3 protein: CASSPLRGKADTQYF; CDR3 DNA: TGTGCCAGCAGTCCCCTCCGAGGGAAGGCAGATACGCAGTATTTT
D gene: .; clone size: .; V gene: TRBV9; J gene: TRBJ2-7; CDR3 protein: CASSVDLNPREQYF; CDR3 DNA: TGTGCCAGCAGCGTAGACCTAAACCCTCGCGAGCAGTACTTC
D gene: .; clone size: .; V gene: TRBV5-5; J gene: TRBJ1-2; CDR3 protein: CASSLRLGRGGYTF; CDR3 DNA: TGTGCCAGCAGCTTGAGATTAGGGAGGGGTGGCTACACCTTC
D gene: TRBD2; clone size: .; V gene: TRBV11-3; J gene: TRBJ2-1; CDR3 protein: CASSSSGGLADSPYNEQFF; CDR3 DNA: TGTGCCAGCAGCTCCTCCGGGGGACTAGCGGATTCGCCCTACAATGAGCAGTTCTTC
D gene: TRBD1; clone size: .; V gene: TRBV6-5; J gene: TRBJ2-5; CDR3 protein: CASSHRDSQETQYF; CDR3 DNA: TGTGCCAGCAGTCACCGGGACAGCCAAGAGACCCAGTACTTC
D gene: .; clone size: .; V gene: TRBV6-5; J gene: TRBJ1-5; CDR3 protein: CASSPEGGNQPQHF; CDR3 DNA: TGTGCCAGCAGTCCAGAGGGGGGCAATCAGCCCCAGCATTTT
D gene: TRBD1; clone size: .; V gene: TRBV7-9; J gene: TRBJ2-7; CDR3 protein: CASSLIDGTVSYEQYF; CDR3 DNA: TGTGCCAGCAGCTTAATCGATGGGACAGTTTCCTACGAGCAGTACTTC
D gene: TRBD1; clone size: .; V gene: TRBV6-5; J gene: TRBJ1-2; CDR3 protein: CASAGQGAFYGYTF; CDR3 DNA: TGTGCCTCAGCCGGACAGGGGGCTTTCTATGGCTACACCTTC
D gene: .; clone size: .; V gene: TRBV28; J gene: TRBJ1-2; CDR3 protein: CASSSGLPWGGYTF; CDR3 DNA: TGTGCCAGCAGCTCTGGACTACCTTGGGGCGGCTACACCTTC
D gene: .; clone size: .; V gene: TRBV23-1; J gene: TRBJ2-7; CDR3 protein: CASTIADYEQYF; CDR3 DNA: TGCGCCAGCACGATAGCGGATTACGAGCAGTACTTC
D gene: .; clone size: .; V gene: TRBV7-5; J gene: TRBJ1-5; CDR3 protein: CARSLSVNSNQPQHF; CDR3 DNA: TGTGCCAGAAGCTTGTCAGTAAATAGCAATCAGCCCCAGCATTTT
D gene: TRBD1; clone size: .; V gene: TRBV7-9; J gene: TRBJ1-1; CDR3 protein: CASTKFTGTGGGSGEAFF; CDR3 DNA: TGTGCCAGCACCAAATTTACCGGGACAGGGGGCGGGAGTGGTGAAGCTTTCTTT
D gene: .; clone size: once; V gene: TRBV28; J gene: TRBJ2-1; CDR3 protein: CASWGLAGYHSYNEQFF; CDR3 DNA: TGTGCCAGTTGGGGGCTGGCGGGTTATCACTCCTACAATGAGCAGTTCTTC
D gene: .; clone size: .; V gene: TRBV9; J gene: TRBJ1-1; CDR3 protein: CASSEQGLNTEAFF; CDR3 DNA: TGTGCCAGCAGCGAGCAGGGATTGAACACTGAAGCTTTCTTT
D gene: .; clone size: .; V gene: TRBV28; J gene: TRBJ1-2; CDR3 protein: CASSYHVDRPVPNYGYTF; CDR3 DNA: TGTGCCAGCAGTTACCACGTAGACAGACCAGTCCCGAACTATGGCTACACCTTC
D gene: .; clone size: .; V gene: TRBV19; J gene: TRBJ2-1; CDR3 protein: CASSIRQGLHNEQFF; CDR3 DNA: TGTGCCAGTAGTATTCGCCAGGGGCTACACAATGAGCAGTTCTTC
D gene: TRBD2; clone size: .; V gene: TRBV6-2/TRBV6-3; J gene: TRBJ2-1; CDR3 protein: CASSTGTSGSNEQFF; CDR3 DNA: TGTGCCAGCAGTACCGGGACTAGCGGGAGTAATGAGCAGTTCTTC
D gene: TRBD2; clone size: .; V gene: TRBV27; J gene: TRBJ2-7; CDR3 protein: CASSDYLRGGIWEQYF; CDR3 DNA: TGTGCCAGCAGCGACTATCTTCGGGGAGGGATTTGGGAGCAGTACTTC
D gene: TRBD2; clone size: .; V gene: TRBV5-6; J gene: TRBJ2-5; CDR3 protein: CASSRTSGRALGETQYF; CDR3 DNA: TGTGCCAGCAGCCGGACTAGCGGGAGGGCCCTAGGAGAGACCCAGTACTTC
D gene: .; clone size: .; V gene: TRBV4-1; J gene: TRBJ1-6; CDR3 protein: CASSQDRWQGGLTPLHF; CDR3 DNA: TGCGCCAGCAGCCAAGATCGATGGCAGGGAGGGTTGACACCCCTCCACTTT
D gene: .; clone size: once; V gene: TRBV2; J gene: TRBJ1-2; CDR3 protein: CASSAPGLGGGYTF; CDR3 DNA: TGTGCCAGCAGTGCCCCGGGGTTGGGCGGAGGCTACACCTTC
D gene: TRBD2; clone size: .; V gene: TRBV11-2; J gene: TRBJ2-5; CDR3 protein: CASSFRLAGGLGETQYF; CDR3 DNA: TGTGCCAGCAGCTTCAGACTAGCGGGAGGGCTAGGGGAGACCCAGTACTTC
D gene: .; clone size: .; V gene: TRBV27; J gene: TRBJ2-3; CDR3 protein: CASSLSRVVRTDTQYF; CDR3 DNA: TGTGCCAGCAGTTTATCCAGGGTCGTTCGCACAGATACGCAGTATTTT
D gene: TRBD2; clone size: .; V gene: TRBV11-3; J gene: TRBJ2-5; CDR3 protein: CASSRGLGGLGPETQYF; CDR3 DNA: TGTGCCAGCAGCCGCGGACTGGGAGGGTTGGGACCGGAGACCCAGTACTTC
D gene: .; clone size: .; V gene: TRBV6-5; J gene: TRBJ1-2; CDR3 protein: CASSYRKGEGYGYTF; CDR3 DNA: TGTGCCAGCAGTTACCGGAAGGGGGAGGGCTATGGCTACACCTTC
D gene: .; clone size: once; V gene: TRBV15; J gene: TRBJ2-3; CDR3 protein: CATSRDPGGTDTQYF; CDR3 DNA: TGTGCCACCAGCAGAGATCCAGGGGGCACAGATACGCAGTATTTT
D gene: TRBD1; clone size: .; V gene: TRBV27; J gene: TRBJ1-2; CDR3 protein: CASSLAGTGAIFYGYTF; CDR3 DNA: TGTGCCAGCAGTTTGGCCGGGACAGGGGCAATTTTCTATGGCTACACCTTC
D gene: .; clone size: .; V gene: TRBV27; J gene: TRBJ2-5; CDR3 protein: CASSLGGLQETQYF; CDR3 DNA: TGTGCCAGCAGTTTAGGCGGGCTACAAGAGACCCAGTACTTC
D gene: .; clone size: .; V gene: TRBV7-9; J gene: TRBJ1-1; CDR3 protein: CASSLVWSDRNTEAFF; CDR3 DNA: TGTGCCAGCAGCTTAGTCTGGTCGGACAGGAACACTGAAGCTTTCTTT
D gene: .; clone size: .; V gene: TRBV5-5; J gene: TRBJ1-1; CDR3 protein: CASSLQGFTEAFF; CDR3 DNA: TGTGCCAGCAGCTTGCAGGGGTTCACTGAAGCTTTCTTT
D gene: .; clone size: .; V gene: TRBV3-1/TRBV3-2; J gene: TRBJ1-2; CDR3 protein: CAVQHGEGGYTF; CDR3 DNA: TGTGCCGTACAACATGGAGAGGGAGGCTACACCTTC
D gene: .; clone size: .; V gene: TRBV29-1; J gene: TRBJ1-5; CDR3 protein: CSVGGGISQPQHF; CDR3 DNA: TGCAGCGTTGGAGGGGGTATCAGTCAGCCCCAGCATTTT
D gene: .; clone size: .; V gene: TRBV19; J gene: TRBJ1-2; CDR3 protein: CASSMLGDGYTF; CDR3 DNA: TGTGCCAGTAGTATGCTCGGGGATGGCTACACCTTC
D gene: .; clone size: .; V gene: TRBV7-9; J gene: TRBJ1-2; CDR3 protein: CASSLAQGRTPGYTF; CDR3 DNA: TGTGCCAGCAGCTTAGCGCAGGGGAGAACCCCCGGCTACACCTTC
D gene: TRBD1; clone size: .; V gene: TRBV6-5; J gene: TRBJ2-5; CDR3 protein: CASSPLQGRETQYF; CDR3 DNA: TGTGCCAGCAGTCCCCTACAGGGGCGAGAGACCCAGTACTTC
D gene: .; clone size: .; V gene: TRBV7-2; J gene: TRBJ2-7; CDR3 protein: CASSLVGGRDEQYF; CDR3 DNA: TGTGCCAGCAGCTTAGTCGGGGGGCGGGACGAGCAGTACTTC